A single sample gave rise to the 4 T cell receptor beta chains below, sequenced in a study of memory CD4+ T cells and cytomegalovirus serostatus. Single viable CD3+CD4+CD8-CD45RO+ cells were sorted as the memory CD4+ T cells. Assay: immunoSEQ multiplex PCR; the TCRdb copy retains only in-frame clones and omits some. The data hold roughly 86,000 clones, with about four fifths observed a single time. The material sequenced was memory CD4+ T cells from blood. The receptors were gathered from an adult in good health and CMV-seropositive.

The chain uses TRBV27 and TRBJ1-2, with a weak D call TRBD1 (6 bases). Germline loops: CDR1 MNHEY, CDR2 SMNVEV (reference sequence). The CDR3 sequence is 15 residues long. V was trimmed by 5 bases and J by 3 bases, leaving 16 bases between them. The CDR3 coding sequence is TGTGCCAGCAGTCCTTGGGACACTAGCGACTATGGCTACACCTTC. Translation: CASSPWDTSDYGYTF.

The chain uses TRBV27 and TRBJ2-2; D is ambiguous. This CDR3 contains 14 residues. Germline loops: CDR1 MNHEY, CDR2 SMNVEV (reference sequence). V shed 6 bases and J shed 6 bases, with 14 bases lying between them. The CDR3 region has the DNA TGTGCCAGCAGCAAGGAACACCAGGCCGGGGAGCTGTTTTTT. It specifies CASSKEHQAGELFF.

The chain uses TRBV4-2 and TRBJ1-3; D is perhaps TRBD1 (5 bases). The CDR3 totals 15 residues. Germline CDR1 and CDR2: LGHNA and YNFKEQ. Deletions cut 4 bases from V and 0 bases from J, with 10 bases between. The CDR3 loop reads CASSPPGTSGNTIYF. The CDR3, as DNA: TGTGCCAGCAGCCCTCCGGGGACCTCTGGAAACACCATATATTTT.

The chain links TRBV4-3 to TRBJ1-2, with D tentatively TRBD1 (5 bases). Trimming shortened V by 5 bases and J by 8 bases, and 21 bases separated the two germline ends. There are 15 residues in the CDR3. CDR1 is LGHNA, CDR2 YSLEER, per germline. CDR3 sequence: CASSSRQNLAGGYTF. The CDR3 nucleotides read TGCGCCAGCAGCTCCCGACAGAATCTGGCAGGGGGCTACACCTTC.